One sample yielded the 18 T cell receptor beta chains listed below, sequenced in a study of T cell changes during pregnancy in multiple sclerosis. Sequenced by immunoSEQ multiplex PCR; TCRdb stores in-frame clones only, minus some. The sample shows 100,000 to 130,000 clones, 85% to 95% of them seen only once. Sequenced material: peripheral blood, taken in the third trimester of pregnancy. The receptors shown here come from a female donor in good health, enrolled as a control in a pregnancy study.

The CDR3 nucleotides read TGTGCCTGGAGTGTACCTCTCAGGTCCCCTCACTATGGCTACACCTTC. It yields the protein CAWSVPLRSPHYGYTF. The V gene is TRBV30, the J gene TRBJ1-2; no firm D call. The CDR3 runs 16 residues. Trimming shortened V by 0 bases and J by 3 bases, and 17 bases separated the two germline ends. CDR1 is GTSNPN, CDR2 SVGIG, per germline (reference sequence).

J is TRBJ2-7 and V is TRBV4-1, with 8 bases matching TRBD1. After removal of 2 bases from V and 5 bases from J, the junction contained 14 bases not matched to a gene. The CDR3 runs to 17 residues. Germline lookup yields CDR1 MGHRA and CDR2 YSYEKL. The CDR3 DNA sequence: TGCGCCAGCAGCCAAAAATTATTGGACAGGGTAGAAGACGAGCAGTACTTC. It encodes CASSQKLLDRVEDEQYF.

V gene TRBV5-5 combines with J gene TRBJ1-1; D is possibly TRBD1 (5 bases). With 1 base removed from V and 6 bases from J, the gap between germline ends came to 22 bases. Germline CDR1 SGHKS, CDR2 YYEKEE (reference sequence). The CDR3 loop spans 17 amino acids. CDR3 amino acids: CASSLWGVTPGEAEAFF. The CDR3 nucleotides are TGTGCCAGCAGCTTGTGGGGGGTGACCCCTGGAGAAGCTGAAGCTTTCTTT.

The chain links TRBV7-3 to TRBJ2-5, with TRBD2 identical over 8 bases. The CDR3 has 17 amino acids. Germline lookup yields CDR1 SGHTA and CDR2 FQGTGA. V lost 5 bases and J lost 3; bases outside the gene matches: 14. CDR3 sequence (DNA): TGTGCCAGCAGCCGTTATACCGGGACTAGGGGAAAAGAGACCCAGTACTTC. Protein: CASSRYTGTRGKETQYF.

The chain is built from TRBV11-1 and TRBJ2-3; a weak D match, TRBD1 (5 bases). Trimming removed 8 bases from V and 2 bases from J, with 17 bases in between. The CDR3 contains 15 residues. From germline, CDR1 is SGHAT and CDR2 FQDESV (reference sequence). This CDR3 is CASQGQGLFTDTQYF. For the CDR3, the DNA is TGTGCCAGCCAAGGCCAGGGATTGTTCACAGATACGCAGTATTTT. Together with reference TRBV11-1 and TRBJ2-3, the CDR3 gives the full variable domain: EAEVAQSPRYKITEKSQAVAFWCDPISGHATLYWYRQILGQGPELLVQFQDESVVDDSQLPKDRFSAERLKGVDSTLKIQPAELGDSAMYLCASQGQGLFTDTQYFGPGTRLTVL.

The chain has TRBV30 and TRBJ2-5; no clear D gene. The CDR3 loop spans 15 amino acids. The germline gives CDR1 GTSNPN, CDR2 SVGIG (reference sequence). V shed 2 bases and J shed 0 bases, with 13 bases lying between them. In DNA form, the CDR3 reads TGTGCCTGGAGTCCTCATACATTGTACCAAGAGACCCAGTACTTC. Protein product: CAWSPHTLYQETQYF.

V usage is TRBV5-1 and J usage is TRBJ2-3, with 9 nucleotides matching TRBD1. After removal of 0 bases from V and 1 base from J, the junction contained 0 bases not matched to a gene. The CDR3 runs 15 residues. Germline V gene lookup returns CDR1 SGHRS and CDR2 YFSETQ. The CDR3 DNA is TGCGCCAGCAGCTTGGGGACAGGGGGCACAGATACGCAGTATTTT. Amino acid sequence: CASSLGTGGTDTQYF.

The V call is TRBV5-4, the J call TRBJ1-3; 10 bases map to TRBD1. Germline V gene data show CDR1 as SGHNT and CDR2 as YYREEE (reference sequence). This CDR3 is 17 amino acids long. The V segment lost 4 bases and the J segment 1 base; nucleotides outside the gene matches: 8. CDR3 coding DNA: TGTGCCAGCAGCCCGACAGGGGGCGCTAATTCTGGAAACACCATATATTTT. Amino acids: CASSPTGGANSGNTIYF.

The chain links TRBV6-1 to TRBJ2-7; D unresolved. This CDR3 is 14 amino acids long. V gave up 8 bases and J gave up 2 bases, with 16 bases separating them. Germline V gene data show CDR1 as MNHNS and CDR2 as SASEGT. The DNA for the CDR3 is TGTGCCAGCCGACCCAGGTACCAGACCTACGAGCAGTACTTC. Encoded protein: CASRPRYQTYEQYF.

The chain uses TRBV6-1 and TRBJ2-1; D is ambiguous. Germline CDR1 is MNHNS and CDR2 is SASEGT. The CDR3 runs 14 residues. The V end lost 8 bases, the J end lost 7 bases, and 18 bases lay between the germline ends. The CDR3 bases are TGTGCCAGCGCCGAGTACCGAAATAATAATGAGCAGTTCTTC. Translated: CASAEYRNNNEQFF.

This rearrangement joins TRBV13 to TRBJ1-2; D remains unclear. There are 14 residues in the CDR3. Between the trimmed V and J ends, which lost 2 bases and 7 bases, there was a span of 14 bases. CDR1 and CDR2 (germline): PRHDT, FYEKMQ (reference sequence). CDR3 sequence reads: CASSLSLTPVGYTF. DNA for the CDR3: TGTGCCAGCAGCTTAAGTTTGACACCCGTTGGCTACACCTTC.

V usage is TRBV4-2 and J usage is TRBJ1-1, with D perhaps TRBD1 (6 bases). The V end lost 3 bases, the J end lost 6 bases, and 17 bases lay between the germline ends. The germline V gene has CDR1 LGHNA and CDR2 YNFKEQ. The CDR3 is made up of 15 amino acids. For the CDR3, the DNA is TGTGCCAGCAGCCAGAAGGGGGGGGCTCACCCTGAAGCTTTCTTT. Protein sequence: CASSQKGGAHPEAFF.

The chain is built from TRBV19 and TRBJ1-5, with 7 bases identical to TRBD1. Germline V gene sequence: CDR1 LNHDA, CDR2 SQIVND (reference sequence). The CDR3 length is 16 residues. J was trimmed by 0 bases and V by 4 bases; bases with no gene match: 6. The chain's CDR3 is CASSTRTGYSNQPQHF. The CDR3 DNA reads as TGTGCCAGTAGTACTCGGACAGGTTATAGCAATCAGCCCCAGCATTTT.

This chain links TRBV11-2 with TRBJ2-2, with D maybe TRBD2 (6 bases). The CDR3 length is 15 residues. Deletions cut 5 bases from V and 1 base from J, with 11 bases between. CDR1 and CDR2 (germline): SGHAT, FQNNGV. The CDR3 spells CASSHLEGNTGELFF. For the CDR3, the DNA is TGTGCCAGCAGCCACTTGGAGGGGAACACCGGGGAGCTGTTTTTT. The variable domain in full, completed from reference TRBV11-2 and TRBJ2-2, reads EAGVAQSPRYKIIEKRQSVAFWCNPISGHATLYWYQQILGQGPKLLIQFQNNGVVDDSQLPKDRFSAERLKGVDSTLKIQPAKLEDSAVYLCASSHLEGNTGELFFGEGSRLTVL.

The chain combines TRBV4-1 with TRBJ1-1; D is uncertain. The V gene's germline CDR1 is MGHRA and CDR2 YSYEKL. The CDR3 loop spans 15 amino acids. V was pared by 1 base and J by 2 bases, with 11 bases between. The DNA of the CDR3 is TGCGCCAGCAGCCAAGCGGACTGGGGAAACACTGAAGCTTTCTTT. This translates into CASSQADWGNTEAFF.

The J gene is TRBJ1-1, the V gene TRBV7-8, with 7 nucleotides matching TRBD1. This CDR3 spans 16 amino acids. The V and J ends lost 4 bases and 0 bases, in that order; junction bases with no gene match: 8. Germline lookup yields CDR1 SGHVS and CDR2 FQNEAQ. The chain's CDR3 is CASSSAAGQLNTEAFF. The CDR3 coding sequence is TGTGCCAGCAGCTCCGCCGCGGGACAGCTGAACACTGAAGCTTTCTTT.

This clone was recorded only once. The rearrangement links TRBV27 to TRBJ2-7; D is uncertain. Germline V gene sequence: CDR1 MNHEY, CDR2 SMNVEV (reference sequence). Trimming took off 0 bases at V and 2 bases at J, with 8 bases between the two ends. CDR3 length: 14 amino acids. CDR3 loop: CASSLSPEAYEQYF. The CDR3 coding sequence is TGTGCCAGCAGTTTATCTCCAGAAGCCTACGAGCAGTACTTC.

The J gene is TRBJ1-2, the V gene TRBV4-1; the match to TRBD1 covers 8 bases. The CDR3 totals 20 residues. CDR1 and CDR2 from the germline V gene are MGHRA and YSYEKL. V was clipped by 3 bases and J by 2 bases; unmatched bases: 20. CDR3 in DNA: TGCGCCAGCAGCCACGACCAAATCGGGACAGGCCGAAAAGGAAACTATGGCTACACCTTC. Its translation is CASSHDQIGTGRKGNYGYTF.